A selection of T cell receptor beta chains follows, all from one sample in a study of a mutant IDH1 vaccine in newly diagnosed glioma. The antigens of these receptors remain unknown. Generated by immunoSEQ multiplex PCR, the TCRdb table keeps only in-frame clones and is missing some. The table has tens of thousands of clones, around 84% seen once. The sequenced sample was PBMCs, obtained from a glioma patient whose treatment included an IDH1 peptide vaccine. The receptor set was obtained from a woman aged 50 to 60 with glioma. CDR3s include the opening cysteine and the closing phenylalanine or tryptophan. A D gene is named only where the DNA matches it firmly. The listing skips clone size in some rows; elsewhere it reads once, few, many or a size class.

. | TRBJ2-5 | TRBV2 | . | TGTGCCAGTCTCTCGCGGGAGACCCAGTACTTC | CASLSRETQYF
. | TRBJ2-7 | TRBV6-5 | TRBD1 | TGTGCCAGCGGCTGGACAGGGGGCGGGTACGAGCAGTACTTC | CASGWTGGGYEQYF
once | TRBJ2-3 | TRBV29-1 | TRBD2 | TGCAGCGTTGAAGATCCAGCGGGGGCCCTCACAGATACGCAGTATTTT | CSVEDPAGALTDTQYF
few | TRBJ1-1 | TRBV6-5 | . | TGTGCCAGCAGTTACGACAGTGAAGCTTTCTTT | CASSYDSEAFF
. | TRBJ2-4 | TRBV13 | . | TGTGCCAGCAGCTTAAGGGCCAAAAACATTCAGTACTTC | CASSLRAKNIQYF
. | TRBJ1-1 | TRBV7-9 | TRBD1 | TGTGCCAGCAGGCAGGACAGGGAGCGATCTAAAGCTTTCTTT | CASRQDRERSKAFF
few | TRBJ2-3 | TRBV7-2 | . | TGTGCCAGCAGCTTAAACCGAGCAGATACGCAGTATTTT | CASSLNRADTQYF
. | TRBJ2-7 | TRBV27 | TRBD1 | TGTGCCAGCAGTTTAAAGGGACAGGGGGTGTACGAGCAGTACTTC | CASSLKGQGVYEQYF
. | TRBJ1-2 | TRBV6-6 | . | TGTGCCAGCCGGACCAGGGCTAACTATGGCTACACCTTC | CASRTRANYGYTF
. | TRBJ1-5 | TRBV29-1 | . | TGCAGCCCGAAGGCGCAGAGACCTTCGGGGCAGCCCCAGCATTTT | CSPKAQRPSGQPQHF
. | TRBJ2-1 | TRBV2 | TRBD1 | TGTGCCAGCAGTCCCCACAGGGGTAGCTACAATGAGCAGTTCTTC | CASSPHRGSYNEQFF
. | TRBJ1-1 | TRBV14 | . | TGTGCCAGCAGCCCACGACTGGGTATGAACACTGAAGCTTTCTTT | CASSPRLGMNTEAFF
. | TRBJ2-3 | TRBV6-1 | TRBD2 | TGTGCCAGCAGCCCGACTGGCGGGGGTGGTACGCAGTATTTT | CASSPTGGGGTQYF
. | TRBJ2-1 | TRBV5-1 | TRBD2 | TGCGCCAGCAGCTTGTCCCAGCGGGGGGGCCATGAGCAGTTCTTC | CASSLSQRGGHEQFF
. | TRBJ1-2 | TRBV19 | TRBD1 | TGTGCCAGTAGTACCCCGGGACAGACATATGGCTACACCTTC | CASSTPGQTYGYTF
. | TRBJ1-1 | TRBV30 | . | TGTGCCTGGAGTGTACAGCTTGAAGCTTTCTTT | CAWSVQLEAFF
. | TRBJ1-5 | TRBV7-9 | TRBD1 | TGTGCCAGCAGTTCAGGGGGATGGCAGCCCCAGCATTTT | CASSSGGWQPQHF
. | TRBJ1-1 | TRBV4-1 | TRBD1 | TGCGCCAGCAGCCAAGCGACGGACAGGACGAACACTGAAGCTTTCTTT | CASSQATDRTNTEAFF
. | TRBJ2-7 | TRBV6-6 | TRBD1 | TGTGCCAGCCGAGGGGGTCCCGGGACAGGGCTCGACGAGCAGTACTTC | CASRGGPGTGLDEQYF
. | TRBJ2-1 | TRBV6-5 | TRBD2 | TGTGCCAGCAGTTACCTAGCGGGTAACAATGAGCAGTTCTTC | CASSYLAGNNEQFF
few | TRBJ1-1 | TRBV29-1 | TRBD1 | TGCAGCGTCGGACAGGGCACTGAAGCTTTCTTT | CSVGQGTEAFF
. | TRBJ2-3 | TRBV9 | TRBD2 | TGTGCCAGCAGCGCGCTTGGCTCGCGGGGGGGTAGCACAGATACGCAGTATTTT | CASSALGSRGGSTDTQYF
. | TRBJ1-5 | TRBV4-2 | . | TGTGCCAGCAGCCAAGATTATGGTCAGCCCCAGCATTTT | CASSQDYGQPQHF
. | TRBJ1-6 | TRBV25-1 | . | TGTGCCAGCGAGGACAAGAATAATTCACCCCTCCACTTT | CASEDKNNSPLHF
few | TRBJ1-1 | TRBV5-1 | . | TGCGCCAGCAGTCTCGGTTACGGAGCGAACACTGAAGCTTTCTTT | CASSLGYGANTEAFF
. | TRBJ2-1 | TRBV5-1 | . | TGCGCCAGCAGCTTGAGTTTCGAGCAGTTCTTC | CASSLSFEQFF
. | TRBJ1-4 | TRBV6-1 | . | TGTGCCAGCAGTGAAAAGGATGTCAGGGGTGAAAAACTGTTTTTT | CASSEKDVRGEKLFF
. | TRBJ1-2 | TRBV6-5 | . | TGTGCCAGCAGTTACGGCCTGGGGGACTATGGCTACACCTTC | CASSYGLGDYGYTF
. | TRBJ1-3 | TRBV9 | . | TGTGCCAGCAGCGTTCGAGGGGCTGGAAACACCATATATTTT | CASSVRGAGNTIYF
few | TRBJ2-1 | TRBV7-3 | . | TGTGCCAGCAGCTCGACTAGATTCAATGAGCAGTTCTTC | CASSSTRFNEQFF
. | TRBJ1-5 | TRBV11-3 | . | TGTGCCTCTCACGGGATCCGGCGGCTTAATCAGCCCCAGCATTTT | CASHGIRRLNQPQHF
. | TRBJ2-3 | TRBV5-1 | . | TGCGCCAGCACCGTGAGAGGCCTTACGAATACGCAGTATTTT | CASTVRGLTNTQYF
once | TRBJ2-5 | TRBV6-6 | . | TGTGCCAGCAGTTACTGGGGGAGCGAGACCCAGTACTTC | CASSYWGSETQYF
. | TRBJ2-7 | TRBV30 | TRBD1 | TGTGCCTGCCACAGGGGCCCCTCCTACGAGCAGTACTTC | CACHRGPSYEQYF
. | TRBJ2-2 | TRBV11-3 | . | TGTGCCAGCAGCTTTCCCCCAACCGGGGAGCTGTTTTTT | CASSFPPTGELFF
. | TRBJ2-1 | TRBV5-6 | TRBD2 | TGTGCCAGCATCCTCACTAGCGGGGGCCCGGGCAATGAGCAGTTCTTC | CASILTSGGPGNEQFF
. | TRBJ2-7 | TRBV7-9 | . | TGTGCCAGCAGCCAGAGGGACGAGCAGTACTTC | CASSQRDEQYF
. | TRBJ1-1 | TRBV15 | TRBD1 | TGTGCCACCAGCTACCCCGGGACAGGGATTGAAGCTTTCTTT | CATSYPGTGIEAFF
. | TRBJ1-2 | TRBV6-4 | TRBD1 | TGTGCCAGCAGTCAGGGGGAGAATGGCTACACCTTC | CASSQGENGYTF
. | TRBJ2-7 | TRBV6-6 | . | TGTGCCAGCAGCCCCGACCGGGACCGGACCTACGAGCAGTACTTC | CASSPDRDRTYEQYF
. | TRBJ2-2 | TRBV7-6 | TRBD2 | TGTGCCAGCAGCCGAATTGGAGGACTAGCGGGGGCCGGGGAGCTGTTTTTT | CASSRIGGLAGAGELFF
. | TRBJ1-5 | TRBV6-1 | . | TGTGCCAGCAGTGAAAGGGCGGATCGTCGGCCCCAGCATTTT | CASSERADRRPQHF
. | TRBJ1-1 | TRBV5-6 | TRBD1 | TGTGCCAGCAGCCCCGCTTCTTACGACAGGGGGGGAGCTTTCTTT | CASSPASYDRGGAFF
. | TRBJ2-7 | TRBV28 | TRBD1 | TGTGCCAGCAGTGCCGGGACAGGGGTTGCCGAGCAGTACTTC | CASSAGTGVAEQYF
. | TRBJ1-2 | TRBV7-9 | . | TGTGCCAGCAGCCTTGGAAGGGTCTATGGCTACACCTTC | CASSLGRVYGYTF
. | TRBJ2-3 | TRBV14 | . | TGTGCCAGCAGCTTCGCAGATACGCAGTATTTT | CASSFADTQYF
. | TRBJ1-2 | TRBV9 | . | TGTGCCAGCAGCGCTAGTCAGGACTACTATGGCTACACCTTC | CASSASQDYYGYTF
. | TRBJ1-4 | TRBV5-5 | TRBD1 | TGTGCCAGCAGCTCCGGGACAGGGGTCGAAAAACTGTTTTTT | CASSSGTGVEKLFF
. | TRBJ2-6 | TRBV6-1 | TRBD1 | TGTGCCAGCAGTGAACATGCCCGACAGGGATCTGGGGCCAACGTCCTGACTTTC | CASSEHARQGSGANVLTF
. | TRBJ1-1 | TRBV27 | . | TGTGCCAGCAGCCCGAATTGGATGAACACTGAAGCTTTCTTT | CASSPNWMNTEAFF
. | TRBJ1-6 | TRBV29-1 | . | TGCAGCGGTGAGGAGGCGTTCCCCTCCTATAATTCACCCCTCCACTTT | CSGEEAFPSYNSPLHF
. | TRBJ1-2 | TRBV9 | TRBD1 | TGTGCCAGCAGCGTAGATGCAGGGGGCTGGTATGGCTACACCTTC | CASSVDAGGWYGYTF
. | TRBJ1-2 | TRBV7-9 | . | TGTGCCAGCAGCATGACACGGGGGGACGACTATGGCTACACCTTC | CASSMTRGDDYGYTF
. | TRBJ2-7 | TRBV4-1 | . | TGCGCCAGCAGCCAAGATTGGTCAGCGACGGAGCAGTACTTC | CASSQDWSATEQYF